A selection of T cell receptor beta chains follows, all from one sample in a study of Graves' ophthalmopathy and Graves' hyperthyroidism. TCRdb analysed the multiplex PCR reads with MiXCR anew, one entry per CDR3 protein. The sample lists about 660,000 distinct CDR3 sequences, roughly 39% occurring once. The sequenced sample consisted of peripheral blood. The receptors were gathered from an adult man with Graves' ophthalmopathy. Each CDR3 is given with its conserved first and last residue. Fields, in order: CDR3 protein, CDR3 DNA, clone size, V gene, D gene, J gene. The D gene is left open where the match is weak. The size of a clone is reported for some rows only, either as once, few or many, or as a class for expanded clones.

cdr3_aa: CATSRGAFGELFF
cdr3_nt: TGTGCCACCAGCAGAGGGGCGTTCGGGGAGCTGTTTTTT
clone_size: many
v_call: TRBV15
d_call: -
j_call: TRBJ2-2

cdr3_aa: CASSLGGGGEQYF
cdr3_nt: TGTGCCAGCAGCTTGGGAGGGGGCGGCGAGCAGTACTTC
clone_size: many
v_call: TRBV11-2
d_call: -
j_call: TRBJ2-7

cdr3_aa: CTVEAQGPYEQYF
cdr3_nt: TGCACCGTTGAAGCGCAGGGCCCCTACGAGCAGTACTTC
clone_size: -
v_call: TRBV29-1
d_call: -
j_call: TRBJ2-7

cdr3_aa: CAINEGPSSGNTIYF
cdr3_nt: TGTGCCATCAATGAGGGACCGAGCTCTGGAAACACCATATATTTT
clone_size: many
v_call: TRBV10-3
d_call: -
j_call: TRBJ1-3

cdr3_aa: CSVRDRATGTDTQYF
cdr3_nt: TGCAGCGTTAGGGACAGGGCGACCGGCACAGATACGCAGTATTTT
clone_size: -
v_call: TRBV29-1
d_call: TRBD1
j_call: TRBJ2-3

cdr3_aa: CSVENQDTGELFF
cdr3_nt: TGCAGCGTTGAAAACCAAGACACCGGGGAGCTGTTTTTT
clone_size: many
v_call: TRBV29-1
d_call: -
j_call: TRBJ2-2

cdr3_aa: CASSPWDSAQETQYF
cdr3_nt: TGTGCCAGCTCACCATGGGACAGCGCGCAAGAGACCCAGTACTTC
clone_size: few
v_call: TRBV18
d_call: TRBD1
j_call: TRBJ2-5

cdr3_aa: CASSESSPVTRYEQYF
cdr3_nt: TGCGCCAGCAGTGAGTCCTCCCCCGTCACTCGCTACGAGCAGTACTTC
clone_size: many
v_call: TRBV10-1
d_call: -
j_call: TRBJ2-7

cdr3_aa: CASSRSSGGPETQYF
cdr3_nt: TGTGCCAGCAGTCGAAGCAGCGGGGGGCCGGAGACCCAGTACTTC
clone_size: -
v_call: TRBV25-1
d_call: TRBD2
j_call: TRBJ2-5

cdr3_aa: CASSDLGTGGSYTQYF
cdr3_nt: TGTGCCAGCAGCGACTTAGGGACAGGGGGCTCATATACGCAGTATTTT
clone_size: -
v_call: TRBV7-9
d_call: TRBD1
j_call: TRBJ2-3

cdr3_aa: CASSGWGFGASSPLHF
cdr3_nt: TGTGCCAGCAGTGGCTGGGGCTTCGGTGCAAGTTCACCCCTCCACTTT
clone_size: many
v_call: TRBV25-1
d_call: -
j_call: TRBJ1-6

cdr3_aa: CASSSPLSWETQYF
cdr3_nt: TGTGCCAGCAGCAGCCCCTTGAGTTGGGAGACCCAGTACTTC
clone_size: -
v_call: TRBV5-5
d_call: -
j_call: TRBJ2-5

cdr3_aa: CASSADAGTNEKLFF
cdr3_nt: TGTGCCAGCAGCGCCGACGCGGGGACTAATGAAAAACTGTTTTTT
clone_size: -
v_call: TRBV4-2
d_call: -
j_call: TRBJ1-4

cdr3_aa: CAISESKGSLRADTQYF
cdr3_nt: TGTGCCATCAGTGAGTCGAAGGGCAGTCTGCGGGCAGATACGCAGTATTTT
clone_size: once
v_call: TRBV10-3
d_call: -
j_call: TRBJ2-3

cdr3_aa: CASGLAWGNYEQYF
cdr3_nt: TGCGCCAGCGGCTTGGCCTGGGGAAACTACGAGCAGTACTTC
clone_size: -
v_call: TRBV5-1
d_call: -
j_call: TRBJ2-7

cdr3_aa: CASSSRINRGPYGNTIYF
cdr3_nt: TGTGCCAGCAGCTCCCGTATAAACAGGGGGCCGTATGGAAACACCATATATTTT
clone_size: many
v_call: TRBV7-8
d_call: TRBD1
j_call: TRBJ1-3

cdr3_aa: CSTTGTFRQGAYGYTF
cdr3_nt: TGCAGTACAACTGGGACGTTTCGGCAGGGGGCTTATGGCTACACCTTC
clone_size: many
v_call: TRBV20-1
d_call: TRBD1
j_call: TRBJ1-2

cdr3_aa: CASVVTVASGNTIYF
cdr3_nt: TGTGCCAGCGTGGTCACAGTGGCCTCTGGAAACACCATATATTTT
clone_size: -
v_call: TRBV25-1
d_call: -
j_call: TRBJ1-3

cdr3_aa: CASSRAPRDYGYTF
cdr3_nt: TGTGCCAGCAGCAGGGCCCCTCGGGACTATGGCTACACCTTC
clone_size: many
v_call: TRBV11-2
d_call: -
j_call: TRBJ1-2

cdr3_aa: CSAKSGGMATNEKLFF
cdr3_nt: TGCAGTGCTAAATCAGGGGGCATGGCAACTAATGAAAAACTGTTTTTT
clone_size: few
v_call: TRBV20-1
d_call: TRBD1
j_call: TRBJ1-4

cdr3_aa: CASSPGARSNSPLHF
cdr3_nt: TGTGCCAGCAGCCCAGGGGCACGGAGTAATTCACCCCTCCACTTT
clone_size: many
v_call: TRBV7-9
d_call: -
j_call: TRBJ1-6

cdr3_aa: CASSDRMNTEAFF
cdr3_nt: TGTGCCAGCAGCGACAGAATGAACACTGAAGCTTTCTTT
clone_size: many
v_call: TRBV7-3
d_call: -
j_call: TRBJ1-1

cdr3_aa: CSARYGTGGYGYTF
cdr3_nt: TGCAGTGCTAGGTACGGGACAGGGGGCTATGGCTACACCTTC
clone_size: -
v_call: TRBV20-1
d_call: TRBD1
j_call: TRBJ1-2

cdr3_aa: CAWGQGSNQPQHF
cdr3_nt: TGTGCCTGGGGACAGGGAAGCAATCAGCCCCAGCATTTT
clone_size: -
v_call: TRBV30
d_call: TRBD1
j_call: TRBJ1-5

cdr3_aa: CASGVWNTEAFF
cdr3_nt: TGCGCCAGTGGAGTATGGAACACTGAAGCTTTCTTT
clone_size: few
v_call: TRBV5-1
d_call: -
j_call: TRBJ1-1

cdr3_aa: CSLVLAGDETQYF
cdr3_nt: TGCAGCTTGGTACTAGCGGGAGACGAGACCCAGTACTTC
clone_size: -
v_call: TRBV29-1
d_call: TRBD2
j_call: TRBJ2-5

cdr3_aa: CASSRGLAGVKTQYF
cdr3_nt: TGTGCCAGCAGCCGGGGACTAGCGGGAGTAAAGACCCAGTACTTC
clone_size: -
v_call: TRBV2
d_call: TRBD2
j_call: TRBJ2-5

cdr3_aa: CASSVPGGTNRNTEAFF
cdr3_nt: TGTGCCAGCAGTGTACCCGGCGGGACAAATCGTAACACTGAAGCTTTCTTT
clone_size: few
v_call: TRBV10-3
d_call: -
j_call: TRBJ1-1

cdr3_aa: CASSLTGSRTGETQYF
cdr3_nt: TGTGCCAGCAGCTTAACGGGAAGTCGGACCGGGGAGACCCAGTACTTC
clone_size: -
v_call: TRBV7-9
d_call: -
j_call: TRBJ2-5

cdr3_aa: CASSRGPFFGYGYTF
cdr3_nt: TGTGCCAGTAGTAGGGGACCTTTCTTCGGCTATGGCTACACCTTC
clone_size: many
v_call: TRBV19
d_call: -
j_call: TRBJ1-2

cdr3_aa: CVSSQDRDTGLRNTIYF
cdr3_nt: TGTGTCAGCAGCCAAGATCGGGACACGGGCCTTCGAAACACCATATATTTT
clone_size: -
v_call: TRBV7-9
d_call: -
j_call: TRBJ1-3

cdr3_aa: CASSARAGQGNTEAFF
cdr3_nt: TGTGCCAGCAGCGCAAGAGCCGGACAGGGTAACACTGAAGCTTTCTTT
clone_size: -
v_call: TRBV5-8
d_call: TRBD1
j_call: TRBJ1-1

cdr3_aa: CAWGTSYEQYF
cdr3_nt: TGTGCCTGGGGGACTAGCTACGAGCAGTACTTC
clone_size: -
v_call: TRBV14
d_call: TRBD2
j_call: TRBJ2-7

cdr3_aa: CSVGGVAGAYEQYF
cdr3_nt: TGCAGCGTTGGGGGGGTAGCGGGAGCCTACGAGCAGTACTTC
clone_size: -
v_call: TRBV29-1
d_call: TRBD2
j_call: TRBJ2-7

cdr3_aa: CATSVGVTDTQYF
cdr3_nt: TGTGCCACCAGTGTAGGGGTCACAGATACGCAGTATTTT
clone_size: -
v_call: TRBV24-1
d_call: -
j_call: TRBJ2-3

cdr3_aa: CAWNPAGGGYTF
cdr3_nt: TGTGCCTGGAACCCCGCAGGTGGAGGCTACACCTTC
clone_size: many
v_call: TRBV30
d_call: -
j_call: TRBJ1-2

cdr3_aa: CSGNGRGGSDEQYF
cdr3_nt: TGCAGTGGAAATGGGAGGGGGGGATCTGACGAGCAGTACTTC
clone_size: -
v_call: TRBV20-1
d_call: -
j_call: TRBJ2-7

cdr3_aa: CASSEEAAANTGELFF
cdr3_nt: TGTGCCAGCAGTGAAGAGGCAGCTGCGAACACCGGGGAGCTGTTTTTT
clone_size: -
v_call: TRBV6-1
d_call: -
j_call: TRBJ2-2

cdr3_aa: CASSEGQGRWPNYGYTF
cdr3_nt: TGTGCCAGCAGTGAAGGACAGGGGAGGTGGCCTAACTATGGCTACACCTTC
clone_size: many
v_call: TRBV6-1
d_call: TRBD1
j_call: TRBJ1-2

cdr3_aa: CSVCGQGPPCEQYF
cdr3_nt: TGCAGCGTTTGTGGACAGGGGCCCCCCTGCGAGCAGTACTTC
clone_size: once
v_call: TRBV29-1
d_call: TRBD1
j_call: TRBJ2-7